The 24 T cell receptor beta chains presented below share a single source sample, sequenced in a study of T cells in Graves' hyperthyroidism and ophthalmopathy. Authors of the study amplified TCR beta CDR3 regions from RNA transcripts. The TCR CDR3 first-round RT-PCR relied on the HTBI primer set. TCRdb used MiXCR to reprocess the multiplex PCR reads, holding one entry per CDR3 protein. The sample records about 290,000 distinct CDR3 sequences, more than 15% being singletons. Sequenced input: blood. Receptors were obtained from a woman in her sixties or seventies with Graves' ophthalmopathy.

This sequence joins TRBV4-1 and TRBJ2-7, with 14 bases fitting TRBD2. Germline V gene lookup returns CDR1 MGHRA and CDR2 YSYEKL. The CDR3 is 16 residues long. The junction had 6 bases not matched to a gene; V was cut back by 6 bases and J by 2 bases. The CDR3, as DNA: TGCGCCAGCAGGACGTCGGGACTAGCGGGAGCCTACGAGCAGTACTTC. Translation: CASRTSGLAGAYEQYF.

This clonotype was seen a handful of times. The rearrangement links TRBV11-2 to TRBJ1-3; TRBD1 aligns across 8 bases. This CDR3 comprises 15 residues. The germline V gene has CDR1 SGHAT and CDR2 FQNNGV. V dropped 5 bases and J dropped 2; count of bases not matched to a gene: 5. CDR3 loop: CASSPDREPGNTIYF. The CDR3 DNA is TGTGCCAGCAGCCCGGACAGGGAACCTGGAAACACCATATATTTT.

On this clonotype itself: A clone one base away is much larger, so this may be a read error. The chain is built from TRBV10-3 and TRBJ1-2, with TRBD1 as a possible D gene (6 bases). With 8 bases removed from V and 4 bases from J, the gap between germline ends came to 14 bases. The CDR3 is 13 residues long. The germline gives CDR1 ENHRY, CDR2 SYGVKD. CDR3 in amino acids: CAIADSASYGYTF. Here the CDR3 DNA reads TGTGCCATCGCGGACAGCGCCTCCTATGGCTACACCTTC.

This sequence joins TRBV4-2 and TRBJ2-1; D is unresolved. The CDR3 spans 14 residues. V gave up 1 base and J gave up 5 bases, with 9 bases separating them. Germline V gene sequence: CDR1 LGHNA, CDR2 YNFKEQ. Here the CDR3 reads CASSQVGRDNEQFF. CDR3 sequence (DNA): TGTGCCAGCAGCCAAGTAGGAAGAGACAATGAGCAGTTCTTC.

This sequence joins TRBV28 and TRBJ2-3, with TRBD2 matching 10 bases. The V gene's germline CDR1 is MDHEN and CDR2 SYDVKM. The CDR3 spans 16 residues. Trimming cost V 7 bases and J 8 bases; bases outside gene matches: 15. CDR3 bases: TGTGCCAGCATCGAACGGTCTAGCGGGAGTCGGGGTACGCAGTATTTT. Translated: CASIERSSGSRGTQYF.

This clonotype was recorded a few times. This sequence joins TRBV6-2 or TRBV6-3 and TRBJ2-5, with 7 bases lining up with TRBD1. The CDR3 length is 14 residues. CDR1 is MNHEY, CDR2 SVGEGT, per germline. Trimming removed 2 bases from V and 2 bases from J; junction bases left unmatched: 2. The chain's CDR3 is CASSYRDSQETQYF. CDR3 DNA: TGTGCCAGCAGTTACCGGGACAGTCAAGAGACCCAGTACTTC.

This clonotype was found many times. The chain uses TRBV6-1 and TRBJ2-3, with 13 nucleotides matching TRBD2. Trimming cost V 7 bases and J 1 base; bases outside gene matches: 5. The germline gives CDR1 MNHNS, CDR2 SASEGT. This CDR3 has 16 residues. The CDR3 DNA reads as TGTGCCAGCACCAAGACTAGCGGGAGGCGCACAGATACGCAGTATTTT. Translated, it gives CASTKTSGRRTDTQYF.

This clonotype was seen at least ten times. The chain is built from TRBV11-2 and TRBJ2-1, with TRBD2 matching over 10 bases. Germline V lookup: CDR1 SGHAT, CDR2 FQNNGV. The CDR3 contains 16 residues. The V gene end was trimmed by 2 bases and the J gene end by 8 bases; junction bases not matched to a gene: 9. The CDR3 is CASSLSLLAGIDEQFF. CDR3 bases: TGTGCCAGCAGCTTATCGTTACTAGCGGGAATCGATGAGCAGTTCTTC.

The chain recombines TRBV12-3 or TRBV12-4 with TRBJ1-6; 7 bases map to TRBD1. Trimming cost V 6 bases and J 9 bases; bases outside gene matches: 11. There are 15 residues in the CDR3. Written as DNA, the CDR3 is TGTGCCAGCAGCCCGTCCGACAGGGAAAGTTCACCCCTCCACTTT. Translation: CASSPSDRESSPLHF.

The sample holds many counts of this clonotype. The chain is built from TRBV28 and TRBJ1-1; D not resolved. The CDR3 runs 14 residues. V was clipped by 10 bases and J by 0 bases, with 15 bases between them. Germline CDR1 reads MDHEN; CDR2 reads SYDVKM. The CDR3 region is CAIREPGMNTEAFF. CDR3 sequence (DNA): TGTGCCATCCGAGAGCCGGGCATGAACACTGAAGCTTTCTTT.

This clonotype appeared once. This may stem from a read error, because a much larger clone lies one nucleotide away. V gene TRBV6-1 combines with J gene TRBJ2-1, with 9 bases lining up with TRBD1. The CDR3 contains 14 residues. The V gene's germline CDR1 is MNHNS and CDR2 SASEGT. The CDR3 DNA reads as TGTGCCAGCAAACGGGACAGGGTAGCCAGCGAGCGGTTCTTC. Translating it yields CASKRDRVASERFF.

The CDR3, as DNA: TGTGCCAGCTCACCACCGGTCGGTCGGGGCCCCACCCACGAGCAGTACTTC. Protein: CASSPPVGRGPTHEQYF. The chain carries TRBV18 and TRBJ2-7; D assignment may be TRBD1 or TRBD2 (5 bases each). The CDR3 runs 17 residues. Germline assignment: CDR1 KGHSH and CDR2 LQKENI. V was shortened by 0 bases and J by 5 bases, with 20 bases between the two germline ends.

This clonotype has a single count. This chain uses TRBV28 with TRBJ1-1; D gene unclear. Trimming shortened V by 8 bases and J by 0 bases, and 7 bases separated the two germline ends. Germline V gene sequence: CDR1 MDHEN, CDR2 SYDVKM. The CDR3 totals 12 residues. Written as DNA, the CDR3 is TGTGCCAGCGGATTTATGAACACTGAAGCTTTCTTT. Encoded protein: CASGFMNTEAFF.

At least ten counts were recorded for this clonotype. The rearrangement links TRBV4-2 to TRBJ2-5; TRBD2 is a possible D gene (6 bases). Germline V lookup: CDR1 LGHNA, CDR2 YNFKEQ. V dropped 1 base and J dropped 8 bases, with 17 bases sitting between them. CDR3 length: 15 residues. The DNA of the CDR3 is TGTGCCAGCAGCCAAGTCTCCCGGACTATAGTTACCCAGTACTTC. The encoded protein is CASSQVSRTIVTQYF.

In this sample, this clonotype turned up many times. V gene TRBV28 combines with J gene TRBJ1-1; a weak D match, TRBD1 (5 bases). V lost 4 bases and J lost 1, with 10 bases in between. Per germline, CDR1 MDHEN and CDR2 SYDVKM. The CDR3 has 14 residues. CDR3 sequence: CASSSPGGNTEAFF. The CDR3 nucleotides are TGTGCCAGCAGTTCCCCCGGGGGGAACACTGAAGCTTTCTTT.

In this sample, this clonotype turned up once. The chain recombines TRBV3-1 with TRBJ1-3; D not certain. The CDR3 extends over 17 amino acids. CDR1 and CDR2 (germline): LGHDT, YNNKEL (reference sequence). V was clipped by 5 bases and J by 0 bases, with 17 bases between them. CDR3 residues: CASSSRLPTHSGNTIYF. DNA of the CDR3: TGTGCCAGCAGCTCCCGTCTCCCTACCCACTCTGGAAACACCATATATTTT.

This clonotype was seen many times. This chain connects TRBV30 to TRBJ2-3; D may be TRBD1 (5 bases). The CDR3 has 13 residues. Trimming took 1 base from V and 3 from J, leaving 8 bases between them. Looked up from germline, CDR1 is GTSNPN and CDR2 is SVGIG (reference sequence). This CDR3 is CAWSEGQTDTQYF. The CDR3, as DNA: TGTGCCTGGAGTGAGGGGCAAACAGATACGCAGTATTTT.

This clonotype came up many times. V gene TRBV7-9 combines with J gene TRBJ1-1; D is unresolved. V gave up 5 bases and J gave up 8 bases, with 21 bases separating them. The CDR3 runs to 15 residues. Per germline, CDR1 SEHNR and CDR2 FQNEAQ (reference sequence). This CDR3 reads CASSPRTSGILEAFF. The DNA of the CDR3 is TGTGCCAGCAGCCCCCGTACCTCCGGGATACTGGAAGCTTTCTTT. The full variable domain, its missing parts supplied by reference TRBV7-9 and TRBJ1-1, is DTGVSQNPRHKITKRGQNVTFRCDPISEHNRLYWYRQTLGQGPEFLTYFQNEAQLEKSRLLSDRFSAERPKGSFSTLEIQRTEQGDSAMYLCASSPRTSGILEAFFGQGTRLTVV.

In this sample, this clonotype turned up a few times. This chain joins TRBV5-6 and TRBJ2-7; D is perhaps TRBD1 or TRBD2 (5 bases each). The V end lost 1 base, the J end lost 2 bases, and 10 bases lay between the germline ends. The V gene's germline CDR1 is SGHDT and CDR2 YYEEEE. CDR3 size: 14 residues. The CDR3 sequence: CASSLTGPTYEQYF. CDR3 nucleotides: TGTGCCAGCAGCTTGACGGGACCTACCTACGAGCAGTACTTC.

The chain combines TRBV20-1 with TRBJ1-2; possibly TRBD1 for D (5 bases). V lost 8 bases and J 5 bases, leaving 15 bases between the germline ends. There are 12 residues in the CDR3. CDR1 DFQATT and CDR2 SNEGSKA come from the germline V gene (reference sequence). This CDR3 is CSLGARSYGYTF. The CDR3 region has the DNA TGCAGTTTAGGGGCTCGGAGTTATGGCTACACCTTC.

This clonotype appeared many times. V usage is TRBV20-1 and J usage is TRBJ1-5, with 7 positions matching TRBD1. Looked up from germline, CDR1 is DFQATT and CDR2 is SNEGSKA (reference sequence). J lost 2 bases, V lost 6 bases, and 4 bases had no gene match. The CDR3 is made up of 13 amino acids. CDR3: CSATTGGNQPQHF. DNA of the CDR3: TGCAGTGCCACCACAGGGGGCAATCAGCCCCAGCATTTT.

The chain has TRBV12-3 or TRBV12-4 and TRBJ2-1, with 8 bases fitting TRBD2. The CDR3 runs 15 residues. The V and J ends lost 2 bases and 6 bases, in that order; junction bases with no gene match: 6. The CDR3 DNA follows: TGTGCCAGCAGTTTAAAGGCTAGCGGGTTCAATGAGCAGTTCTTC. Translation gives CASSLKASGFNEQFF.

There are many counts of this clonotype. The chain carries TRBV18 and TRBJ2-7; 8 bases agree with TRBD1. CDR3 size: 13 residues. V lost 3 bases, J lost 7 bases, and 5 bases stayed unmatched. Germline CDR1 KGHSH, CDR2 LQKENI. CDR3 coding DNA: TGTGCCAGCTCACCGCAGGGGGCTCGAGAGCAGTACTTC. It translates to CASSPQGAREQYF.

At least ten counts were recorded for this clonotype. CDR3 loop: CSARGTGPTGELFF. CDR3 DNA sequence: TGCAGTGCTAGGGGGACCGGGCCCACCGGGGAGCTGTTTTTT. The rearrangement links TRBV20-1 to TRBJ2-2; D is perhaps TRBD1 or TRBD2 (5 bases each). V was clipped by 3 bases and J by 4 bases, with 12 bases between them. This CDR3 contains 14 residues. Germline values: CDR1 DFQATT, CDR2 SNEGSKA (reference sequence).